Each of the 26 T cell receptor beta chains below was sequenced from the same sample in a study of cytomegalovirus exposure and HLA in healthy donors. The PCR contained 60 Vbeta and 13 Jbeta primers. The repertoire was sequenced with immunoSEQ multiplex PCR; TCRdb's copy has only in-frame clones and lacks some. The table has some 170,000 clones, 70% to 90% seen once; the top ten hold 2% to 2.5%. What was sequenced was PBMCs. The receptors were gathered from a woman aged 25 to 39 in good health and CMV-seronegative.

V is TRBV5-1 and J is TRBJ2-2; D is perhaps TRBD1 (7 bases). This CDR3 is 18 amino acids long. V was cut by 2 bases and J by 2 bases, with 19 bases left in between. The germline V gene encodes CDR1 SGHRS and CDR2 YFSETQ. The CDR3 nucleotides read TGCGCCAGCAGCTTTTTTTCCCCAGGGGGGAGTAACACCGGGGAGCTGTTTTTT. Its translation: CASSFFSPGGSNTGELFF.

The V call is TRBV6-5, the J call TRBJ2-5; 12 positions match TRBD2. Trimming took 6 bases from V and 5 from J; bases not matched to a gene: 7. The CDR3 loop spans 15 amino acids. CDR1 and CDR2 (germline): MNHEY, SVGAGI. This CDR3 reads CASSPSGGEAETQYF. For the CDR3, the DNA is TGTGCCAGCAGCCCTAGCGGGGGGGAAGCGGAGACCCAGTACTTC.

This clone has a handful of counts. The V and J genes are TRBV6-1 and TRBJ1-6; D is possibly TRBD1 (6 bases). Germline V lookup: CDR1 MNHNS, CDR2 SASEGT. Trimming took off 6 bases at V and 5 bases at J, with 11 bases between the two ends. CDR3 length equals 14 residues. The CDR3 loop is CASRTGQNNSPLHF. CDR3 nucleotides: TGTGCCAGCAGGACGGGACAAAATAATTCACCCCTCCACTTT.

The CDR3 region is CASSLYRGDGYGYTF. Written as DNA, the CDR3 is TGTGCCAGCAGTTTATACCGCGGTGACGGCTATGGCTACACCTTC. This chain links TRBV27 with TRBJ1-2; D remains unclear. CDR3 length equals 15 residues. The V gene's germline CDR1 is MNHEY and CDR2 SMNVEV (reference sequence). The V gene lost 1 base and the J gene lost 4 bases, with 13 bases spanning the gap.

This chain connects TRBV19 to TRBJ2-5; possibly TRBD2 for D (5 bases). There are 16 residues in the CDR3. V was clipped by 2 bases and J by 5 bases, with 18 bases between them. CDR1 and CDR2 (germline): LNHDA, SQIVND (reference sequence). The CDR3 nucleotides read TGTGCCAGTAGTATATGGGCTCGGGGTGGCGGGGAGACCCAGTACTTC. This encodes CASSIWARGGGETQYF.

The chain employs TRBV6-1 and TRBJ2-6; TRBD1 matches at 8 bases. This CDR3 contains 17 residues. CDR1 and CDR2 from the germline V gene are MNHNS and SASEGT. The V segment lost 2 bases and the J segment 1 base; nucleotides outside the gene matches: 4. The CDR3 region is CASSEQGAGSGANVLTF. The CDR3 nucleotides read TGTGCCAGCAGTGAACAGGGGGCCGGGTCTGGGGCCAACGTCCTGACTTTC.

V usage is TRBV7-2 and J usage is TRBJ1-5; 8 nucleotides match TRBD1. The CDR3 extends over 16 amino acids. J gave up 3 bases and V 5 bases, and 9 bases lay outside the gene matches. The V gene's germline CDR1 is SGHTA and CDR2 FQGNSA. The CDR3 DNA is TGTGCCAGCAGCACTACCCCGACAGGGGTCAATCAGCCCCAGCATTTT. As protein: CASSTTPTGVNQPQHF. The variable domain in full, with the rest retrieved from reference TRBV7-2 and TRBJ1-5, is GAGVSQSPSNKVTEKGKDVELRCDPISGHTALYWYRQSLGQGLEFLIYFQGNSAPDKSGLPSDRFSAERTGGSVSTLTIQRTQQEDSAVYLCASSTTPTGVNQPQHFGDGTRLSIL.

This chain connects TRBV7-9 to TRBJ2-7; 7 bases map to TRBD1. CDR3 size: 13 residues. Germline V CDR1 and CDR2: SEHNR, FQNEAQ (reference sequence). The V segment lost 3 bases and the J segment 6 bases; nucleotides outside the gene matches: 5. The CDR3, as DNA: TGTGCCAGCAGCTTTCAACAGGGGTCCGAGCAGTACTTC. It yields the protein CASSFQQGSEQYF.

This chain links TRBV7-8 with TRBJ2-3, with D unclear. In germline, CDR1 is SGHVS, CDR2 FQNEAQ. Deletions cut 5 bases from V and 4 bases from J, with 16 bases between. The CDR3 loop spans 15 amino acids. The CDR3 loop reads CASSLVLAIADTQYF. CDR3 sequence (DNA): TGTGCCAGCAGCCTCGTCCTTGCTATAGCAGATACGCAGTATTTT.

The chain carries TRBV29-1 and TRBJ2-3, with 8 bases fitting TRBD2. The germline V gene has CDR1 SQVTM and CDR2 ANQGSEA. V trimming: 8 bases; J trimming: 2 bases; junction bases outside the gene matches: 9. The CDR3 contains 14 residues. The CDR3 bases are TGCAGCCTCATAGCGGGAAGCCCCACAGATACGCAGTATTTT. Amino acids: CSLIAGSPTDTQYF.

This clone came up a few times. V is TRBV27 and J is TRBJ2-7; 10 positions match TRBD1. The CDR3 is 16 residues long. Looked up from germline, CDR1 is MNHEY and CDR2 is SMNVEV (reference sequence). V was pared by 2 bases and J by 3 bases, with 7 bases of the junction left unmatched. Written as DNA, the CDR3 is TGTGCCAGCAGTTTAATGGACAGGGGGTCTTACTACGAGCAGTACTTC. This sequence encodes CASSLMDRGSYYEQYF.

The chain recombines TRBV19 with TRBJ2-5; TRBD2 agrees at 10 bases. V shed 0 bases and J 4 bases; nucleotides not matched to a gene: 5. Germline CDR1 LNHDA, CDR2 SQIVND (reference sequence). The CDR3 spans 16 residues. CDR3 nucleotide sequence: TGTGCCAGTAGTATAGATTTGCCTAGCGGGAGAGAGACCCAGTACTTC. Its translation: CASSIDLPSGRETQYF.

The chain carries TRBV5-4 and TRBJ1-4, with a possible D match to TRBD1 (6 bases). The germline V gene encodes CDR1 SGHNT and CDR2 YYREEE (reference sequence). Trimming cost V 4 bases and J 6 bases, with 16 bases left between them. This CDR3 is built from 15 residues. The CDR3 loop is CASSAQTGRDEKLFF. In nucleotides, the CDR3 is TGTGCCAGCAGCGCGCAAACAGGGCGAGATGAAAAACTGTTTTTT.

The rearrangement joins TRBV2 to TRBJ2-7; TRBD2 is a possible D gene (5 bases). This CDR3 spans 18 amino acids. The V end was cut by 0 bases, the J end by 5 bases, with 23 bases between. Looked up from germline, CDR1 is SNHLY and CDR2 is FYNNEI. This chain's CDR3 is CASSEADVGSAVEDEQYF. CDR3 in DNA: TGTGCCAGCAGTGAAGCGGACGTAGGGAGTGCCGTTGAAGACGAGCAGTACTTC.

This clone was seen more than once but under ten times. V and J are TRBV2 and TRBJ2-7; 7 bases agree with TRBD2. The CDR3 has 14 amino acids. V shed 6 bases, J shed 0 bases, and the junction held 5 bases outside the gene matches. Germline-derived CDR1 and CDR2 are SNHLY and FYNNEI. CDR3 bases: TGTGCCAGCAGGGCGGGCGGGAGCTCCTACGAGCAGTACTTC. It specifies CASRAGGSSYEQYF.

This chain's CDR3 is CAISESLGRENEKLFF. The DNA for the CDR3 is TGTGCCATCAGTGAGTCATTGGGAAGGGAGAATGAAAAACTGTTTTTT. The chain couples TRBV10-3 to TRBJ1-4, with unresolved D. Germline V gene sequence: CDR1 ENHRY, CDR2 SYGVKD. The CDR3 runs to 16 residues. V was cut by 0 bases and J by 5 bases, with 13 bases left in between.

The rearrangement uses TRBV9 and TRBJ2-5; D is possibly TRBD2 (6 bases). The last part of the DNA fits TRBJ2-7 better; the J call may be wrong. Germline V CDR1 and CDR2: SGDLS, YYNGEE. The CDR3 runs 15 residues. CDR3 sequence reads: CASSAPGTGAYEQYF. DNA of the CDR3: TGTGCCAGCAGCGCCCCGGGGACTGGCGCCTACGAGCAGTACTTC.

The rearrangement uses TRBV28 and TRBJ2-5; TRBD2 agrees at 11 bases. This CDR3 is built from 16 residues. Germline V gene data show CDR1 as MDHEN and CDR2 as SYDVKM. V shed 1 base, J shed 5 bases, and the junction held 6 bases outside the gene matches. The CDR3 is CASSLLAGGPGETQYF. DNA of the CDR3: TGTGCCAGCAGTTTATTAGCGGGAGGGCCTGGGGAGACCCAGTACTTC.

The V call is TRBV15, the J call TRBJ2-5; no clear D gene. Germline CDR1 reads LNHNV; CDR2 reads YYDKDF (reference sequence). The length of the CDR3 is 13 residues. Trimming removed 5 bases from V and 1 base from J, with 8 bases in between. The CDR3 nucleotides are TGTGCCACCAGCCGAACACCCCAAGAGACCCAGTACTTC. This sequence encodes CATSRTPQETQYF.

The chain uses TRBV9 and TRBJ1-4; TRBD1 matches at 9 bases. V trimming: 4 bases; J trimming: 7 bases; junction bases outside the gene matches: 8. Germline CDR1 SGDLS, CDR2 YYNGEE. This CDR3 comprises 15 residues. The CDR3 here is CASSPRTGETEKLFF. The CDR3 DNA reads TGTGCCAGCAGCCCCCGGACAGGGGAAACTGAAAAACTGTTTTTT. Together with reference TRBV9 and TRBJ1-4, the CDR3 gives the full variable domain: DSGVTQTPKHLITATGQRVTLRCSPRSGDLSVYWYQQSLDQGLQFLIQYYNGEERAKGNILERFSAQQFPDLHSELNLSSLELGDSALYFCASSPRTGETEKLFFGSGTQLSVL.

This chain uses TRBV11-2 with TRBJ1-2, with D perhaps matching TRBD1 (6 bases). The CDR3 has 14 amino acids. Trimming removed 3 bases from V and 3 bases from J, with 11 bases in between. The germline CDR1 and CDR2 sequences are SGHAT and FQNNGV. Here the CDR3 reads CASSLEAGDYGYTF. Here the CDR3 DNA reads TGTGCCAGCAGCTTGGAGGCAGGGGACTATGGCTACACCTTC.

The gene calls are TRBV5-8 and TRBJ1-2, with D possibly being TRBD1 (6 bases). V was trimmed by 4 bases and J by 1 base, leaving 14 bases between them. In germline, CDR1 is SGHTS, CDR2 YDEGEE. The CDR3 spans 15 residues. This chain's CDR3 is CASSPAGARNYGYTF. Here the CDR3 DNA reads TGTGCCAGCAGCCCAGCGGGGGCCCGTAACTATGGCTACACCTTC.

V gene TRBV28 combines with J gene TRBJ2-7, with TRBD1 identical over 8 bases. Germline CDR1 and CDR2: MDHEN and SYDVKM. V dropped 4 bases and J dropped 5; count of bases not matched to a gene: 10. The CDR3 is 15 residues long. Written as DNA, the CDR3 is TGTGCCAGCAGTTCGGCGACAGGGGAAGTCCACGAGCAGTACTTC. Residues: CASSSATGEVHEQYF. The full variable domain, in which reference TRBV28 and TRBJ2-7 provide the parts outside the CDR3, is DVKVTQSSRYLVKRTGEKVFLECVQDMDHENMFWYRQDPGLGLRLIYFSYDVKMKEKGDIPEGYSVSREKKERFSLILESASTNQTSMYLCASSSATGEVHEQYFGPGTRLTVT.

There are a few counts of this clone. The gene calls are TRBV2 and TRBJ1-2, with 7 nucleotides matching TRBD1. There are 14 residues in the CDR3. V shed 2 bases, J shed 1 base, and the junction held 1 base outside the gene matches. In germline, CDR1 is SNHLY, CDR2 FYNNEI. The CDR3 nucleotides are TGTGCCAGCAGTGAACAGGGGGGTAACTATGGCTACACCTTC. Translating it yields CASSEQGGNYGYTF. Variable domain in full (rest from reference TRBV2 and TRBJ1-2): EPEVTQTPSHQVTQMGQEVILRCVPISNHLYFYWYRQILGQKVEFLVSFYNNEISEKSEIFDDQFSVERPDGSNFTLKIRSTKLEDSAMYFCASSEQGGNYGYTFGSGTRLTVV.

The chain is built from TRBV28 and TRBJ2-7; D gene uncertain. Germline V gene data show CDR1 as MDHEN and CDR2 as SYDVKM. This CDR3 has 12 residues. The V end lost 5 bases, the J end lost 0 bases, and 5 bases lay between the germline ends. DNA for the CDR3: TGTGCCAGCAGTCTTCGCTCCTACGAGCAGTACTTC. Its translation is CASSLRSYEQYF.

The chain combines TRBV28 with TRBJ2-7; 10 bases map to TRBD2. The CDR3 totals 13 residues. CDR1 is MDHEN, CDR2 SYDVKM, per germline. V gave up 8 bases and J gave up 3 bases; unmatched junction bases: 4. CDR3: CASCTSGNYEQYF. The CDR3 nucleotides read TGTGCCAGCTGTACTAGCGGGAACTACGAGCAGTACTTC.